A single sample is the source of the 32 T cell receptor beta chains below, sequenced in a study of blood T cell repertoires in COVID-19. Method: immunoSEQ multiplex PCR; TCRdb's copy keeps in-frame clones and lacks some. The sample carries about 120,000 clones, 60% to 80% recorded once. The sample consisted of peripheral blood. The receptors derive from a human donor in a cohort sampled during active COVID-19.

The rearrangement links TRBV14 to TRBJ2-7; 10 nucleotides agree with TRBD2. CDR1 and CDR2 from the germline V gene are SGHDN and FVKESK. The CDR3 has 15 residues. V was pared by 2 bases and J by 6 bases, with 7 bases of the junction left unmatched. This chain's CDR3 is CASSQQWTSGREQYF. CDR3 DNA sequence: TGTGCCAGCAGCCAACAATGGACTAGCGGACGCGAGCAGTACTTC.

J is TRBJ1-1 and V is TRBV6-6; 7 nucleotides match TRBD1. Germline CDR1 MNHNY, CDR2 SVGAGI (reference sequence). J was trimmed by 4 bases and V by 0 bases; bases with no gene match: 8. The CDR3 totals 16 residues. The CDR3, as DNA: TGTGCCAGCAGTTACTCTGAACAGGGGATCTCCACTGAAGCTTTCTTT. This sequence encodes CASSYSEQGISTEAFF.

The J gene is TRBJ2-7, the V gene TRBV6-5, with 8 bases lining up with TRBD1. Per the germline V gene, CDR1 is MNHEY and CDR2 is SVGAGI. After removal of 1 base from V and 6 bases from J, the junction contained 5 bases not matched to a gene. This CDR3 spans 14 amino acids. The CDR3 protein is CASSYLQGGPEQYF. CDR3 sequence (DNA): TGTGCCAGCAGTTACTTACAGGGGGGCCCCGAGCAGTACTTC.

The chain carries TRBV5-1 and TRBJ1-4, with 9 bases matching TRBD1. The junction had 3 bases not matched to a gene; V was cut back by 4 bases and J by 2 bases. The CDR3 runs 15 residues. Germline loops: CDR1 SGHRS, CDR2 YFSETQ. CDR3 region: CASSGGQGTNEKLFF. DNA for the CDR3: TGCGCCAGCAGCGGGGGACAGGGTACTAATGAAAAACTGTTTTTT.

The chain employs TRBV11-2 and TRBJ2-7, with 7 bases fitting TRBD1. From germline, CDR1 is SGHAT and CDR2 FQNNGV. This CDR3 has 15 residues. The trim removed 5 bases at V and 0 bases at J, leaving 7 bases unmatched. The CDR3 nucleotides read TGTGCCAGCAGCCGTAATAGGGGGCCCTCCTACGAGCAGTACTTC. Translating gives CASSRNRGPSYEQYF.

This sequence joins TRBV11-2 and TRBJ2-6; the D gene is possibly TRBD1 (5 bases). V lost 3 bases to trimming and J lost 2 bases, with 8 bases between them. Looked up from germline, CDR1 is SGHAT and CDR2 is FQNNGV. The CDR3 spans 15 residues. CDR3 nucleotides: TGTGCCAGCAGCTTCGGCAGGGCTGGGGCCAACGTCCTGACTTTC. Its protein is CASSFGRAGANVLTF.

The V call is TRBV6-6, the J call TRBJ2-1; tentatively, D is TRBD1 (6 bases). V lost 2 bases and J lost 3, with 8 bases in between. The germline CDR1 and CDR2 sequences are MNHNY and SVGAGI (reference sequence). CDR3 length equals 14 residues. CDR3 residues: CASSYGQNYNEQFF. The CDR3 DNA follows: TGTGCCAGCAGTTACGGACAGAACTACAATGAGCAGTTCTTC.

V is TRBV11-2 and J is TRBJ1-4; no clear D. V was trimmed by 0 bases and J by 7 bases, leaving 12 bases between them. This CDR3 is 15 amino acids long. From germline, CDR1 is SGHAT and CDR2 FQNNGV. CDR3 nucleotides: TGTGCCAGCAGCTTAGATCTTGACTCGGGTGAAAAACTGTTTTTT. It is translated as CASSLDLDSGEKLFF.

This sequence joins TRBV6-6 and TRBJ2-3, with TRBD1 matching 10 bases. This CDR3 has 16 amino acids. Trimming took 5 bases from V and 5 from J; bases not matched to a gene: 10. In germline, CDR1 is MNHNY, CDR2 SVGAGI (reference sequence). Here the CDR3 reads CASSKGQGRLRDTQYF. The CDR3, as DNA: TGTGCCAGCAGTAAGGGACAGGGGAGACTCAGAGATACGCAGTATTTT.

The chain carries TRBV6-4 and TRBJ2-5; 14 bases align to TRBD2. Trimming at V came to 0 bases and at J to 4 bases, leaving 1 base not matched to a gene. Germline CDR1 and CDR2: MRHNA and SNTAGT. The CDR3 loop spans 16 amino acids. The CDR3 spells CASSDSTSGGAETQYF. DNA for the CDR3: TGTGCCAGCAGTGACTCGACTAGCGGGGGGGCAGAGACCCAGTACTTC.

The J gene is TRBJ2-6, the V gene TRBV15; D is uncertain. The CDR3 has 15 residues. Trimming removed 5 bases at V and 2 bases at J, with 10 bases between. Per germline, CDR1 LNHNV and CDR2 YYDKDF (reference sequence). CDR3 coding DNA: TGTGCCACCAGCCGTGACTTCGCTGGGGCCAACGTCCTGACTTTC. Translating it yields CATSRDFAGANVLTF.

V gene TRBV2 combines with J gene TRBJ2-5, with D perhaps matching TRBD1 (6 bases). V was cut by 1 base and J by 2 bases, with 11 bases left in between. The CDR3 covers 15 residues. Germline CDR1 and CDR2: SNHLY and FYNNEI. CDR3 in DNA: TGTGCCAGCAGTGAAGAGCGGACAGCGCAAGAGACCCAGTACTTC. Encoded protein: CASSEERTAQETQYF.

The chain recombines TRBV28 with TRBJ1-1; 8 nucleotides match TRBD1. The CDR3 runs 17 residues. The J segment lost 0 bases and the V segment lost 6 bases, leaving 12 bases of the junction unmatched. Germline loops: CDR1 MDHEN, CDR2 SYDVKM. CDR3 nucleotides: TGTGCCAGCAGCTCAGTTCACGACAGGGGTGTGAACACTGAAGCTTTCTTT. As protein: CASSSVHDRGVNTEAFF.

In its sample, this clone was seen once. The chain combines TRBV30 with TRBJ1-1; no clear D. V was trimmed by 0 bases and J by 1 base, leaving 6 bases between them. The CDR3 sequence is 13 residues long. In germline, CDR1 is GTSNPN, CDR2 SVGIG (reference sequence). The CDR3 is CAWSVNTNTEAFF. The CDR3 DNA is TGTGCCTGGAGTGTGAACACGAACACTGAAGCTTTCTTT.

The chain uses TRBV25-1 and TRBJ2-1; 7 bases match TRBD1. The V and J ends lost 8 bases and 8 bases, in that order; junction bases with no gene match: 9. The CDR3 loop spans 13 amino acids. CDR1 is MGHDK, CDR2 SYGVNS, per germline. In DNA, the CDR3 is TGTGCCAGCGGGGACAGTGCGCACGATGAGCAGTTCTTC. Translated: CASGDSAHDEQFF.

This chain uses TRBV7-3 with TRBJ2-7, with D perhaps TRBD2 (7 bases). The CDR3 totals 14 residues. V dropped 6 bases and J dropped 6 bases, with 18 bases sitting between them. Germline CDR1 reads SGHTA; CDR2 reads FQGTGA. The CDR3 DNA reads TGTGCCAGCAGTCCCGTCCGCGGGGGCGGCGAGCAGTACTTC. As protein: CASSPVRGGGEQYF.

The chain joins TRBV11-1 to TRBJ2-1; D gene uncertain. The ends were cut back, 4 bases at V and 9 bases at J, with 16 bases in the middle. This CDR3 contains 14 residues. The germline gives CDR1 SGHAT, CDR2 FQDESV (reference sequence). CDR3 in DNA: TGTGCCAGCAGCTCTCCCGACACTGCTGGTGAGCAGTTCTTC. This encodes CASSSPDTAGEQFF.

This clone was counted a single time. This chain links TRBV16 with TRBJ2-7, with TRBD2 matching 15 bases. J was trimmed by 1 base and V by 3 bases; bases with no gene match: 13. CDR1 and CDR2 from the germline V gene are KGHSY and FQNENV. CDR3 length equals 20 residues. CDR3 DNA: TGTGCCAGCAGCCATCTGCGGGGACTAGCGGGAGGCAACTTATCCTACGAGCAGTACTTC. It yields the protein CASSHLRGLAGGNLSYEQYF.

In this sample, this clone turned up once. The chain carries TRBV2 and TRBJ1-5; 10 bases align to TRBD1. From germline, CDR1 is SNHLY and CDR2 FYNNEI. V was clipped by 3 bases and J by 5 bases; unmatched bases: 4. CDR3 length equals 15 residues. In DNA, the CDR3 is TGTGCCAGCAGTGAGGGGACAGGGGAATATCAGCCCCAGCATTTT. This encodes CASSEGTGEYQPQHF.

V usage is TRBV28 and J usage is TRBJ1-5; D is uncertain. V was pared by 2 bases and J by 1 base, with 9 bases between. Germline V CDR1 and CDR2: MDHEN, SYDVKM. The CDR3 runs 15 residues. The CDR3 DNA is TGTGCCAGCAGTTTAGGGGAGGGAAGCAATCAGCCCCAGCATTTT. It translates to CASSLGEGSNQPQHF.

The V gene is TRBV21-1, the J gene TRBJ2-3; the table's D call TRBD2 went unverified against the DNA. TRBV21-1 is shown as a pseudogene. The CDR3 sequence is 18 residues long. The CDR3 coding sequence is TGTGCCAGCAGCAACCTGGGACTAGCGGGAGTACGAACAGATACGCAGTATTTT. Its protein product is CASSNLGLAGVRTDTQYF.

The V and J genes are TRBV10-3 and TRBJ2-7, with D perhaps TRBD2 (7 bases). The length of the CDR3 is 14 residues. CDR1 is ENHRY, CDR2 SYGVKD, per germline. Trimming removed 6 bases from V and 4 bases from J, with 16 bases in between. The CDR3 nucleotides are TGTGCCATCAGGGGGGCGGGAGCAAAATACGAGCAGTACTTC. It yields the protein CAIRGAGAKYEQYF.

The chain combines TRBV11-3 with TRBJ2-7; tentatively, D is TRBD1 (6 bases). V was pared by 5 bases and J by 3 bases, with 11 bases between. The germline V gene has CDR1 SGHNT and CDR2 YENEEA. This CDR3 is built from 13 residues. CDR3 amino acids: CASSPGAFYEQYF. CDR3 sequence (DNA): TGTGCCAGCAGCCCAGGGGCTTTCTACGAGCAGTACTTC.

V and J are TRBV6-2 or TRBV6-3 and TRBJ1-2, with D perhaps matching TRBD1 (6 bases). Trimming left V 2 bases short and J 11 bases short, with 12 bases between. This CDR3 comprises 12 residues. CDR1 is MNHEY and CDR2 is SVGEGT in the germline V gene. The CDR3, as DNA: TGTGCCAGCAGTTACAGCGGACAGCCTTACACCTTC. Encoded protein: CASSYSGQPYTF.

This chain joins TRBV4-1 and TRBJ1-2; 8 bases are shared with TRBD1. Germline values: CDR1 MGHRA, CDR2 YSYEKL. V shed 5 bases, J shed 1 base, and the junction held 6 bases outside the gene matches. CDR3 length: 15 residues. The CDR3 nucleotides are TGCGCCAGCAGCTCCGGACAGGGTATTAACTATGGCTACACCTTC. Encoded protein: CASSSGQGINYGYTF.

This chain connects TRBV7-8 to TRBJ2-7, with 12 bases that match TRBD2. This CDR3 region has 15 residues. CDR1 is SGHVS and CDR2 is FQNEAQ in the germline V gene. V was pared by 5 bases and J by 7 bases, with 9 bases of the junction left unmatched. The CDR3 protein is CASSETSGSVWEQYF. CDR3 in DNA: TGTGCCAGCAGCGAGACTAGCGGGAGTGTATGGGAGCAGTACTTC.

The chain couples TRBV7-2 to TRBJ1-4, with D unresolved. V lost 0 bases and J 1 base, leaving 9 bases between the germline ends. The CDR3 extends over 16 amino acids. Germline V gene sequence: CDR1 SGHTA, CDR2 FQGNSA. CDR3 loop: CASSLAWGETNEKLFF. The CDR3 DNA reads TGTGCCAGCAGCTTAGCCTGGGGAGAAACTAATGAAAAACTGTTTTTT. Full variable domain (remainder filled in from reference TRBV7-2 and TRBJ1-4): GAGVSQSPSNKVTEKGKDVELRCDPISGHTALYWYRQSLGQGLEFLIYFQGNSAPDKSGLPSDRFSAERTGGSVSTLTIQRTQQEDSAVYLCASSLAWGETNEKLFFGSGTQLSVL.

This clone occurred a few times. V is TRBV6-5 and J is TRBJ2-5; tentative D call: TRBD2 (6 bases). The CDR3 covers 14 residues. Looked up from germline, CDR1 is MNHEY and CDR2 is SVGAGI. V was clipped by 6 bases and J by 7 bases, with 18 bases between them. CDR3 DNA: TGTGCCAGCAGGGATAGGAGGGGATATGGGACCCAGTACTTC. Translated, it gives CASRDRRGYGTQYF.

V and J are TRBV5-6 and TRBJ2-7; 8 nucleotides agree with TRBD1. The CDR3 is 15 residues long. Germline CDR1 is SGHDT and CDR2 is YYEEEE. The V gene end was trimmed by 0 bases and the J gene end by 2 bases; junction bases not matched to a gene: 4. CDR3 sequence reads: CASSLGTGGPYEQYF. The CDR3 region has the DNA TGTGCCAGCAGCTTGGGCACAGGGGGTCCCTACGAGCAGTACTTC.

V and J are TRBV10-3 and TRBJ1-4; 9 bases match TRBD1. Per germline, CDR1 ENHRY and CDR2 SYGVKD. The length of the CDR3 is 17 residues. With V trimmed by 5 bases and J by 0 bases, 7 bases remained unmatched. This chain's CDR3 is CAISRGDRATTNEKLFF. The CDR3 DNA reads TGTGCCATCAGTAGGGGGGACAGGGCCACAACTAATGAAAAACTGTTTTTT.

The gene calls are TRBV5-5 and TRBJ2-7, with TRBD1 matching over 10 bases. This CDR3 spans 16 amino acids. CDR1 is SGHKS, CDR2 YYEKEE, per germline (reference sequence). J lost 0 bases, V lost 1 base, and 4 bases had no gene match. Here the CDR3 DNA reads TGTGCCAGCAGCTTGTGGACAGGGGGGGGCTCCTACGAGCAGTACTTC. Residues: CASSLWTGGGSYEQYF.

This sequence joins TRBV3-1 (or the pseudogene TRBV3-2) and TRBJ1-2; D perhaps matches TRBD1 (6 bases). Trimming took off 1 base at V and 7 bases at J, with 10 bases between the two ends. The CDR3 runs 13 residues. Germline V gives CDR1 LGHDT, CDR2 YNNKEL (reference sequence). The CDR3 is CASSQGRGSGYTF. Written as DNA, the CDR3 is TGTGCCAGCAGCCAAGGCAGGGGATCTGGCTACACCTTC.